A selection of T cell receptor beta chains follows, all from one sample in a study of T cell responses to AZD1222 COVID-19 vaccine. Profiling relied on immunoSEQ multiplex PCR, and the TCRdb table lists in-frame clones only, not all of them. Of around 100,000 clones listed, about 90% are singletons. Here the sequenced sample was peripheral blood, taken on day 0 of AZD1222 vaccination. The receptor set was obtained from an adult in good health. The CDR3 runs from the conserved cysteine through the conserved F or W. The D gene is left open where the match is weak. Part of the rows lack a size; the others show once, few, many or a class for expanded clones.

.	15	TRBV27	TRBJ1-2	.	TGTGCCAGCAGTTTAGGGCCACGAGGGGCGCCAGGCTACACCTTC	CASSLGPRGAPGYTF
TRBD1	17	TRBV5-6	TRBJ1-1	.	TGTGCCAGCAGCTTTCACGCAAAGGACAGGGGGAACACTGAAGCTTTCTTT	CASSFHAKDRGNTEAFF
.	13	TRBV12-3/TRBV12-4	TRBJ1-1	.	TGTGCCAGCAGTGGACGGGTGGGCACTGAAGCTTTCTTT	CASSGRVGTEAFF
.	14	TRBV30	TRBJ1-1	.	TGTGCCTGGAGTCCCTTAACCGTTGGCACTGAAGCTTTCTTT	CAWSPLTVGTEAFF
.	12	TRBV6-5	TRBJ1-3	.	TGTGCCAGCAGTTACTCGAGAAACACCATATATTTT	CASSYSRNTIYF
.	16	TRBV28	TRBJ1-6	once	TGTGCCAGCAGTTTGGAGGCTTTCTCCTATAATTCACCCCTCCACTTT	CASSLEAFSYNSPLHF
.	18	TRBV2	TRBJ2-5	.	TGTGCCAGCAGTTATAGCACATTGGGACCAGAACGACGGGAGACCCAGTACTTC	CASSYSTLGPERRETQYF
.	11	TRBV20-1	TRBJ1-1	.	TGCAGTGCTCTGGACAGCACTGAAGCTTTCTTT	CSALDSTEAFF
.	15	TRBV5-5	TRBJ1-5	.	TGTGCCAGCAGCTCCGAGGGGGGGAGGAATCAGCCCCAGCATTTT	CASSSEGGRNQPQHF
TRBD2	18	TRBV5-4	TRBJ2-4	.	TGTGCCAGCAGCCCGGACCCGGGGGGGGGTTTAGCCAAAAACATTCAGTACTTC	CASSPDPGGGLAKNIQYF
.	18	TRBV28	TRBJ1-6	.	TGTGCCAGCAGTTCTAGAATGGCGGGGGGGGCGCTTGGTTCACCCCTCCACTTT	CASSSRMAGGALGSPLHF
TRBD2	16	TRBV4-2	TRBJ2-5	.	TGTGCCAGCAGCCAAGATTTGCGGGAGGATGGGGAGACCCAGTACTTC	CASSQDLREDGETQYF
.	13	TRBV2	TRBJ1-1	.	TGTGCCAGCAGTGGCAGTATTTTACTTGAAGCTTTCTTT	CASSGSILLEAFF
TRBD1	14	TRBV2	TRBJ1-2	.	TGTGCCAGCAGTGAAGTGACAGGGTTTTATGGCTACACCTTC	CASSEVTGFYGYTF
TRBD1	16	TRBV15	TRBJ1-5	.	TGTGCCACCAGCAGAGATGGACAGGCGATCAATCAGCCCCAGCATTTT	CATSRDGQAINQPQHF
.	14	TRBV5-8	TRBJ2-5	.	TGTGCCAGCAGCTTTATGGGGTTCCAAGAGACCCAGTACTTC	CASSFMGFQETQYF
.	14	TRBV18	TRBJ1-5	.	TGTGCCAGCTCACCCCAGGGGAGCAATCAGCCCCAGCATTTT	CASSPQGSNQPQHF
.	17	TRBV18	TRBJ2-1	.	TGTGCCAGCTCACCACCTGTAGGCGAGCGGAGGTACAATGAGCAGTTCTTC	CASSPPVGERRYNEQFF
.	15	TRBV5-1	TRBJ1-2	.	TGCGCCAGCAGTGAGGGACAACCTAATACAGGGGGCTACACCTTC	CASSEGQPNTGGYTF
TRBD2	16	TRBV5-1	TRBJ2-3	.	TGCGCCAGCAGCAAGATTAGCGGGAGTGAGACAGATACGCAGTATTTT	CASSKISGSETDTQYF
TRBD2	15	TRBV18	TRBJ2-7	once	TGTGCCAGCTCACCATCAGCGGGAGAACACTACGAGCAGTACTTC	CASSPSAGEHYEQYF
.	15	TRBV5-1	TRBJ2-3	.	TGCGCCAGCAGCTTGACCGGGTTCGGCACAGATACGCAGTATTTT	CASSLTGFGTDTQYF
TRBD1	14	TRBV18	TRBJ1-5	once	TGTGCCAGCTCACTAGGGACAGGGAATCAGCCCCAGCATTTT	CASSLGTGNQPQHF